These 14 T cell receptor beta chains were sequenced from one sample in a study of early T cells in non-severe SARS-CoV-2 infection. TCRdb itself ran the 5' RACE reads through MiXCR, one entry per CDR3 protein. This sample has approximately 21,000 distinct CDR3 sequences, with around 5% found just once. Sequencing was carried out using whole blood. Receptors originate from an adult who was a healthcare worker with PCR-confirmed SARS-CoV-2 infection or an uninfected control (not recorded which).

The rearrangement links TRBV6-2 or TRBV6-3 to TRBJ1-5, with 7 positions matching TRBD1. The V gene end was trimmed by 2 bases and the J gene end by 1 base; junction bases not matched to a gene: 8. Germline CDR1 reads MNHEY; CDR2 reads SVGEGT. The CDR3 is 17 residues long. CDR3 residues: CASSYNLGGLSNQPQHF. The CDR3 coding sequence is TGTGCCAGCAGTTACAATCTAGGGGGCCTAAGCAATCAGCCCCAGCATTTT.

The chain's CDR3 is CASSFDQPQHF. The CDR3 bases are TGTGCCAGCAGTTTTGACCAGCCCCAGCATTTT. This chain links TRBV6-6 with TRBJ1-5; D unresolved. CDR1 and CDR2 (germline): MNHNY, SVGAGI (reference sequence). The V end lost 4 bases, the J end lost 7 bases, and 5 bases lay between the germline ends. The CDR3 is made up of 11 amino acids.

This clonotype has a count of ten or more. The J gene is TRBJ1-1, the V gene TRBV6-4, with D perhaps TRBD1 (5 bases). V was pared by 3 bases and J by 3 bases, with 8 bases between. In germline, CDR1 is MRHNA, CDR2 SNTAGT. The CDR3 extends over 13 amino acids. This CDR3 reads CASSEGTHTEAFF. The CDR3 DNA sequence: TGTGCCAGCAGTGAAGGGACTCACACTGAAGCTTTCTTT.

This clonotype occurred a few times. The gene calls are TRBV5-4 and TRBJ1-1; tentatively, D is TRBD1 (6 bases). The CDR3 sequence is 14 residues long. Trimming removed 6 bases at V and 4 bases at J, with 16 bases between. Germline CDR1 is SGHNT and CDR2 is YYREEE (reference sequence). The CDR3 sequence is CASTRSGGATEAFF. DNA for the CDR3: TGTGCCAGCACCAGATCCGGGGGCGCCACTGAAGCTTTCTTT.

This chain links TRBV4-2 with TRBJ2-1; D remains ambiguous. The CDR3 has 18 amino acids. Looked up from germline, CDR1 is LGHNA and CDR2 is YNFKEQ. The V and J ends lost 0 bases and 4 bases respectively, with 19 bases between them. The chain's CDR3 is CASSQEGSFADAYNEQFF. CDR3 DNA sequence: TGTGCCAGCAGCCAAGAGGGCTCCTTTGCGGATGCTTACAATGAGCAGTTCTTC.

This clonotype was picked up many times. The V call is TRBV7-9, the J call TRBJ2-5; D is unclear. The germline CDR1 and CDR2 sequences are SEHNR and FQNEAQ (reference sequence). Deletions cut 5 bases from V and 9 bases from J, with 16 bases between. The CDR3 sequence is 13 residues long. The CDR3, as DNA: TGTGCCAGCAGCCCGATGATAGAGACTTCCCAGTACTTC. Translating it yields CASSPMIETSQYF.

This clonotype was counted at least ten times. The chain employs TRBV20-1 and TRBJ2-7; the D is unclear. CDR3 length: 14 amino acids. Trimming stripped 2 bases from V and 3 bases from J, with 14 bases between. CDR1 DFQATT and CDR2 SNEGSKA come from the germline V gene (reference sequence). CDR3 DNA sequence: TGCAGTGCTAGAAAAATTCCGACCGGCTACGAGCAGTACTTC. Amino acids: CSARKIPTGYEQYF.

This clonotype has ten or more counts. The gene calls are TRBV14 and TRBJ2-7; D gene unclear. Trimming removed 1 base from V and 6 bases from J, with 10 bases in between. The V gene's germline CDR1 is SGHDN and CDR2 FVKESK. This CDR3 contains 13 residues. The CDR3 sequence is CASSQVKGSEQYF. CDR3 nucleotide sequence: TGTGCCAGCAGCCAAGTGAAGGGATCCGAGCAGTACTTC.

This clonotype was seen at least ten times. This chain joins TRBV24-1 and TRBJ1-2; D gene uncertain. The germline V gene encodes CDR1 KGHDR and CDR2 SFDVKD. V gave up 2 bases and J gave up 2 bases, with 2 bases separating them. The CDR3 covers 12 residues. The CDR3 bases are TGTGCCACCAGTGATTGGAACTATGGCTACACCTTC. Protein sequence: CATSDWNYGYTF.

This clonotype appeared many times. The CDR3 region has the DNA TGTGCTAGTGGTTTGGGTCTAGCGGATGTACTAGCCAAAAACATTCAGTACTTC. Its translation: CASGLGLADVLAKNIQYF. The chain links TRBV12-5 to TRBJ2-4; 7 nucleotides line up with TRBD2. The CDR3 extends over 18 amino acids. The germline CDR1 and CDR2 sequences are LGHNT and FRNRAP. After removal of 1 base from V and 0 bases from J, the junction contained 9 bases not matched to a gene.

This clonotype came up a few times. The rearrangement links TRBV11-2 to TRBJ2-3, with 7 bases that match TRBD2. CDR1 is SGHAT and CDR2 is FQNNGV in the germline V gene. J lost 5 bases, V lost 5 bases, and 7 bases had no gene match. The length of the CDR3 is 14 residues. CDR3 sequence: CASSVRDYKDTQYF. The DNA for the CDR3 is TGTGCCAGCAGCGTCCGGGACTATAAAGATACGCAGTATTTT.

This clonotype was detected many times. This chain joins TRBV10-3 and TRBJ1-1; perhaps TRBD1 as D (5 bases). The CDR3 contains 12 residues. Germline-derived CDR1 and CDR2 are ENHRY and SYGVKD. With 3 bases removed from V and 4 bases from J, the gap between germline ends came to 6 bases. The CDR3: CAISDGGTEAFF. CDR3 nucleotide sequence: TGTGCCATCAGTGACGGGGGCACTGAAGCTTTCTTT.

With regard to this clonotype: A read error may explain this, as a much larger clone is one base away. The chain links TRBV7-6 to TRBJ2-1; D remains ambiguous. Germline-derived CDR1 and CDR2 are SGHVS and FNYEAQ. This CDR3 has 13 amino acids. The CDR3 protein is CASSWATHNKQFF. The CDR3 DNA is TGTGCCAGCAGCTGGGCCACCCACAATAAGCAGTTCTTC. Looking up the rest from reference TRBV7-6 and TRBJ2-1 gives the full variable domain: GAGVSQSPRYKVTKRGQDVALRCDPISGHVSLYWYRQALGQGPEFLTYFNYEAQQDKSGLPNDRFSAERPEGSISTLTIQRTEQRDSAMYRCASSWATHNKQFFGPGTRLTVL.

This clonotype was counted a few times. The chain has TRBV15 and TRBJ1-4; D might be TRBD1 (6 bases). CDR1 LNHNV and CDR2 YYDKDF come from the germline V gene (reference sequence). Trimming shortened V by 1 base and J by 0 bases, and 9 bases separated the two germline ends. The CDR3 runs to 16 residues. The CDR3 sequence: CATSRGGTPTNEKLFF. The CDR3 DNA follows: TGTGCCACCAGCAGAGGAGGGACACCAACTAATGAAAAACTGTTTTTT.